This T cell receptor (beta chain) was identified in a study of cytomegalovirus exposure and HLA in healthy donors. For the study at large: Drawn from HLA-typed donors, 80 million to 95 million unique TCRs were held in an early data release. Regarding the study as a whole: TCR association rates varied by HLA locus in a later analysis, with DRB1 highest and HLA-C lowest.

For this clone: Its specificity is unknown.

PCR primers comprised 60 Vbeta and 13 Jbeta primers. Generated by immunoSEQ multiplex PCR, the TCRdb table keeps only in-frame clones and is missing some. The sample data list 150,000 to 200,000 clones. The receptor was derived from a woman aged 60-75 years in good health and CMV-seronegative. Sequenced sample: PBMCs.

The CDR3 nucleotides read TGTGCCAGCAGCTTAGGGTACTCGGGGGGAAGCACAGATACGCAGTATTTT. Protein product: CASSLGYSGGSTDTQYF. The chain couples TRBV7-2 to TRBJ2-3, with 7 bases fitting TRBD2. The junction had 7 bases not matched to a gene; V was cut back by 1 base and J by 0 bases. Germline V CDR1 and CDR2: SGHTA, FQGNSA. The CDR3 runs 17 residues.